Following are 9 T cell receptor beta chains from one sample sequenced in a study of T cell repertoires in cytomegalovirus infection. Using its own MiXCR run on the reads, TCRdb lists one record per CDR3 protein. The repertoire holds approximately 500,000 distinct CDR3 sequences, with approximately 15% as singletons. Sequenced input: CD8+ T cells from PBMCs. All receptors come from a human donor in good health (CMV status not recorded). Some clones in this sample may be carry-over from other donors' samples.

This clonotype has just a few counts. This rearrangement joins TRBV2 to TRBJ1-1; D is perhaps TRBD1 (6 bases). The ends were cut back, 8 bases at V and 1 base at J, with 20 bases in the middle. Germline V CDR1 and CDR2: SNHLY, FYNNEI. The CDR3 has 16 amino acids. CDR3 nucleotides: TGTGCCAGCCGTAGCCTGGCGGGGGGGCCGAACACTGAAGCTTTCTTT. Amino acid sequence: CASRSLAGGPNTEAFF.

This clonotype was detected ten times or more. V and J are TRBV7-9 and TRBJ1-5; no reliable D call. CDR1 is SEHNR and CDR2 is FQNEAQ in the germline V gene (reference sequence). V was shortened by 5 bases and J by 0 bases, with 8 bases between the two germline ends. The CDR3 contains 14 residues. CDR3 sequence reads: CASSGESSNQPQHF. The CDR3 region has the DNA TGTGCCAGCAGCGGAGAGAGTAGCAATCAGCCCCAGCATTTT.

This clonotype was counted only a few times. The gene calls are TRBV27 and TRBJ2-2, with a weak D call TRBD1 (5 bases). The V gene's germline CDR1 is MNHEY and CDR2 SMNVEV (reference sequence). V gave up 2 bases and J gave up 5 bases, with 12 bases separating them. This CDR3 has 15 amino acids. CDR3 nucleotide sequence: TGTGCCAGCAGTTTAAAAGGATCAGGGACCGGGGAGCTGTTTTTT. It specifies CASSLKGSGTGELFF.

The CDR3 region has the DNA TGTGCCAGCAGTGCGGACGTTTACAATGAGCAGTTCTTC. Its translation: CASSADVYNEQFF. V usage is TRBV6-5 and J usage is TRBJ2-1, with D unresolved. The germline gives CDR1 MNHEY, CDR2 SVGAGI. The CDR3 spans 13 residues. Trimming took 5 bases from V and 4 from J, leaving 9 bases between them.

The chain couples TRBV16 to TRBJ1-6; no reliable D call. There are 14 residues in the CDR3. Between the trimmed V and J ends, which lost 0 bases and 10 bases, there was a span of 10 bases. Looked up from germline, CDR1 is KGHSY and CDR2 is FQNENV. CDR3 in DNA: TGTGCCAGCAGCCAATCTATGGCTGGCTCACCCCTCCACTTT. Amino acid sequence: CASSQSMAGSPLHF.

A few counts support this clonotype. The V gene is TRBV28, the J gene TRBJ2-7, with 10 bases lining up with TRBD1. The CDR3 has 15 amino acids. The V gene's germline CDR1 is MDHEN and CDR2 SYDVKM. The trim removed 6 bases at V and 2 bases at J, leaving 7 bases unmatched. The CDR3 spells CASSRPGQGTYEQYF. The CDR3 nucleotides are TGTGCCAGCAGCCGACCGGGACAGGGGACCTACGAGCAGTACTTC.

At least ten counts were recorded for this clonotype. This rearrangement joins TRBV7-6 to TRBJ2-3; 7 bases are a match to TRBD1. This CDR3 has 15 residues. The V segment lost 4 bases and the J segment 3 bases; nucleotides outside the gene matches: 7. Germline lookup yields CDR1 SGHVS and CDR2 FNYEAQ. DNA for the CDR3: TGTGCCAGCAGCTCCGGGCAGGGGGTGACAGATACGCAGTATTTT. Its protein is CASSSGQGVTDTQYF.

Worth noting for this clonotype: Since a much larger clone is just one base distant, this may be a read error. The DNA of the CDR3 is TGTGCCAGCGGTTTAACTAGGCGGTCGAGCGAGCAGTACTTC. This encodes CASGLTRRSSEQYF. The gene calls are TRBV27 and TRBJ2-7; the D gene is possibly TRBD2 (5 bases). The CDR3 totals 14 residues. Germline assignment: CDR1 MNHEY and CDR2 SMNVEV (reference sequence).

This clonotype came up many times. The chain employs TRBV12-3 or TRBV12-4 and TRBJ2-3; D might be TRBD2 (7 bases). This CDR3 has 15 amino acids. V lost 3 bases to trimming and J lost 4 bases, with 14 bases between them. Here the CDR3 reads CASSFVGGQADTQYF. CDR3 bases: TGTGCCAGCAGTTTTGTCGGGGGGCAGGCAGATACGCAGTATTTT.